These T cell receptor beta chains were read from a single sample in a study of cytomegalovirus exposure and HLA in healthy donors. The data were produced by immunoSEQ multiplex PCR, yet TCRdb's version contains in-frame clones alone and is incomplete. Found here are 100,000 to 150,000 clones, approximately 10% of them singletons; the top ten hold around 7%. Material: PBMCs. All receptors derive from a woman aged 35 to 49 in good health and CMV-seropositive. CDR3s include the opening cysteine and the closing phenylalanine or tryptophan. Fields, in order: CDR3 DNA, CDR3 protein, V gene, clone size, D gene, J gene. A D gene is named only where the DNA matches it firmly. Clone size is given for some rows only: seen once, a few or many times, or a class if the clone is expanded.

DNA: TGTGCCAGCAGCGTCGGCACTGAAGCTTTCTTT; CDR3: CASSVGTEAFF; V: TRBV2; size: .; D: .; J: TRBJ1-1
DNA: TGCGCCAGCAGCCCCGGGACTAGCGGGGGGGCCTACAATGAGCAGTTCTTC; CDR3: CASSPGTSGGAYNEQFF; V: TRBV4-1; size: few; D: TRBD2; J: TRBJ2-1
DNA: TGTGCCAGCAGTGGCTGGACAGGGGCGTACGATCAGCCCCAGCATTTT; CDR3: CASSGWTGAYDQPQHF; V: TRBV6-1; size: .; D: TRBD1; J: TRBJ1-5
DNA: TGTGCCAGCAGGGAGACAGGGGGCTTCTATGGCTACACCTTC; CDR3: CASRETGGFYGYTF; V: TRBV27; size: few; D: TRBD1; J: TRBJ1-2
DNA: TGCGCCAGCAGCACGGCCCCAGGGGTGTACCAAGAGACCCAGTACTTC; CDR3: CASSTAPGVYQETQYF; V: TRBV5-1; size: few; D: .; J: TRBJ2-5
DNA: TGTGCCAGCAGTGAAAGCCCGACTAGCGGGGGGGCCAATGAGCAGTTCTTC; CDR3: CASSESPTSGGANEQFF; V: TRBV6-1; size: .; D: TRBD2; J: TRBJ2-1
DNA: TGTGCCAGCTCACCCCGACAGCGCTTCATGAACACTGAAGCTTTCTTT; CDR3: CASSPRQRFMNTEAFF; V: TRBV18; size: .; D: .; J: TRBJ1-1
DNA: TGTGCCATCAGGGGACAAACGAATCAGCCCCAGCATTTT; CDR3: CAIRGQTNQPQHF; V: TRBV10-3; size: .; D: .; J: TRBJ1-5
DNA: TGTGCCAGCAGCGGAGCAACTAATGAAAAACTGTTTTTT; CDR3: CASSGATNEKLFF; V: TRBV7-9; size: .; D: .; J: TRBJ1-4
DNA: TGTGCCAGCAGTGAAGCTGGTGGGACAGACCAAGAGACCCAGTACTTC; CDR3: CASSEAGGTDQETQYF; V: TRBV25-1; size: .; D: TRBD1; J: TRBJ2-5